This T cell receptor (beta chain) was found in a study of Ad26.COV2.S vaccination and SARS-CoV-2 variants. Study outcomes and limitations: There was reportedly substantial breadth in spike-specific CD8+ and CD4+ T cell responses after vaccination. Analyses that measured TCR breadth and depth may have underestimated total T cell responses. With respect to non-spike TCR breadth, vaccine and placebo recipients were similar.

Of note for this clone: Its antigen is not known.

Clones were sequenced by immunoSEQ multiplex PCR, and TCRdb holds only the in-frame ones, with some missing. The sample holds about 98,000 clones; roughly 80% are singletons and the top ten take 15% to 20%. The CDR3 runs to 16 residues. Germline lookup yields CDR1 SGHNT and CDR2 YYREEE (reference sequence). Trimming took 4 bases from V and 5 from J, leaving 19 bases between them. The TCR was taken from a human donor who had recovered from COVID-19. V usage is TRBV5-4 and J usage is TRBJ2-1; D may match TRBD1 or TRBD2 (5 bases each). Sequenced here: peripheral blood, sampled after recovery from COVID-19. CDR3 region: CASSLPSGRIHNEQFF. For the CDR3, the DNA is TGTGCCAGCAGCCTTCCGTCGGGACGGATCCACAATGAGCAGTTCTTC.